This TCR beta chain was identified in a study of blood T cells in healthy people across ages. This CDR3 comprises 16 residues. Trimming pared 1 base from V and 1 base from J, leaving 12 bases between. Germline V gives CDR1 MDHEN, CDR2 SYDVKM. Next came a second PCR, run for about 7 to 12 cycles, which used a sample-barcoded 5' primer along with a J-beta primer mix. Per-sample output comprised a minimum of 3 million paired-end reads containing CDR3. MiXCR, run by TCRdb on the 5' RACE reads, gives a single entry per CDR3 protein. Here the sample spans more than 800,000 distinct CDR3 sequences, 29% being singletons. Individuals who donated were healthy Caucasians from Russia aged 6 to 90.

The specimen sequenced was blood. This chain joins TRBV28 and TRBJ2-3, with a weak D call TRBD1 (6 bases). The receptor comes from a woman of 80 years or more in good health. CDR3 in DNA: TGTGCCAGCAGTTTATCCCACAGGGTCGGCACAGATACGCAGTATTTT. The encoded protein is CASSLSHRVGTDTQYF.